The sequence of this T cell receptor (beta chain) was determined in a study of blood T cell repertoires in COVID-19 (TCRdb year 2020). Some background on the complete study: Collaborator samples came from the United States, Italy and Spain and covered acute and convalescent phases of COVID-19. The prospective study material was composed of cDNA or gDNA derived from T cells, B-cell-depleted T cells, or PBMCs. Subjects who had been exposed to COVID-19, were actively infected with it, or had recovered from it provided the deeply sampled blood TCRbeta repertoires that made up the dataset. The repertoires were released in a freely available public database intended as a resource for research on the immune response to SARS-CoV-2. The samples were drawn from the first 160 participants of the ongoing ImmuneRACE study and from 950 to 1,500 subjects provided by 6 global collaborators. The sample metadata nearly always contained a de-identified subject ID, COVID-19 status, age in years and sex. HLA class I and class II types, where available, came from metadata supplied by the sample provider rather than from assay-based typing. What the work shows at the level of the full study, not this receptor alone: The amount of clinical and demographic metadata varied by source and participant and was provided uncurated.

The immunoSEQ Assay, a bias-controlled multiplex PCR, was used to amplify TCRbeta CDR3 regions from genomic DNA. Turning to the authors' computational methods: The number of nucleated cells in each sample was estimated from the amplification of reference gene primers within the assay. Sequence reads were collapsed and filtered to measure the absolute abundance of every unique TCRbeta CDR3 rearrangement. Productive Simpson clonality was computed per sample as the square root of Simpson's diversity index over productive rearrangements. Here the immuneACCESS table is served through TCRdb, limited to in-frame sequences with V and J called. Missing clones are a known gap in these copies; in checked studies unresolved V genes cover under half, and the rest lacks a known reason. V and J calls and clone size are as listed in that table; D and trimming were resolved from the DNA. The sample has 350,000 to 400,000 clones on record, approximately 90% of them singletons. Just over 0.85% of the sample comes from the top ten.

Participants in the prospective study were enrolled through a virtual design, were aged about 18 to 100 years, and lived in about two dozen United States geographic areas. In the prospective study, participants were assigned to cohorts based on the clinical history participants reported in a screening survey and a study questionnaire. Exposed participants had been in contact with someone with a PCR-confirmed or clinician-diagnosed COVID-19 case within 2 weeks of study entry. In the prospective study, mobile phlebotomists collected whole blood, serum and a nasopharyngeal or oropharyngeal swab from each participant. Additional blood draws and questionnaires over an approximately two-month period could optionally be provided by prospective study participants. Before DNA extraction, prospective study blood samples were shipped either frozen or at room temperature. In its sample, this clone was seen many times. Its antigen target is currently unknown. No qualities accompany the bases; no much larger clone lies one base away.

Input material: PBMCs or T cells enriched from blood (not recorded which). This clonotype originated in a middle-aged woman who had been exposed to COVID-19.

CDR3 sequence: CASSLSTEAFF. In nucleotides, the sequence is TGTGCCAGCAGTCTCTCTACTGAAGCTTTCTTT. The rearrangement joined TRBV2 to TRBJ1-1; the D gene is not confidently resolved. The CDR1 and CDR2 encoded by the germline V gene are SNHLY and FYNNEI. At the junction V is shortened by 5 bases and J by 5 bases, with 6 bases in between. Including the terminal cysteine and phenylalanine, the CDR3 comprises 11 residues. This entry keeps only the CDR3 DNA: 33 bases, framed from base 1.